The present T cell receptor beta chain was sequenced within a study of vaccination effects on CD4 cells after COVID-19. Generated by immunoSEQ multiplex PCR, the TCRdb table keeps only in-frame clones and is missing some. The data hold tens of thousands of clones, with roughly 85% observed a single time. Peptide-pool stimulation followed by sequencing identified expanded antigen-specific CD4+ clonotypes in the ViraFEST assay. On roughly day 10 of culture, CD4+ T cells were separated out. Each person got two doses of an mRNA SARS-CoV-2 vaccine, BNT162b2 or mRNA-1273. PBMC cultures contained 1.5 million to 2 million cells per well, 8.5 to 10 IU/ml IL-2 and roughly 10 ug/ml peptides. As regards this clone: Its matching antigen is unknown.

Germline CDR1 and CDR2: SGHTS and YDEGEE. The CDR3 has 12 residues. The V end was cut by 3 bases, the J end by 5 bases, with 8 bases between. This TCR was sampled from a human donor who received a COVID-19 vaccine. Some clones in this sample may be carry-over from other donors' samples. Sequencing was performed on CD4+ T cells from PBMCs cultured with SARS-CoV-2 spike peptides, taken after COVID-19 vaccination. The chain combines TRBV5-8 with TRBJ1-1; D gene unclear. The CDR3 DNA reads TGTGCCAGCAGCTGGGAGGTTACTGAAGCTTTCTTT. Translating it yields CASSWEVTEAFF.